The source of this T cell receptor beta chain is a study of molecular identifiers for immune sequencing clone quantification. In this sample, this clonotype turned up a few times. Per the germline V gene, CDR1 is SGDLS and CDR2 is YYNGEE. Trimming removed 4 bases from V and 3 bases from J; junction bases left unmatched: 9. The CDR3 consists of 15 residues. TCRdb re-analysed the PCR reads in MiXCR, keeping a single row per CDR3 protein. Of about 510,000 distinct CDR3 sequences listed, around 23% are singletons. Sequencing was done on a sample of naive CD8+ T cells from blood, with Jurkat cell RNA spiked in. Subset described: FACS-sorted CD8+CD4-CCR7+CD45RA+ naive T cells. The genes are TRBV9 and TRBJ2-7; TRBD2 agrees at 8 bases. The TCR comes from a human donor in good health. Some libraries in this study had Jurkat cell RNA spiked in. DNA of the CDR3: TGTGCCAGCAGCCCAACGGGACTAGTATTCTACGAGCAGTACTTC. Its translation: CASSPTGLVFYEQYF.